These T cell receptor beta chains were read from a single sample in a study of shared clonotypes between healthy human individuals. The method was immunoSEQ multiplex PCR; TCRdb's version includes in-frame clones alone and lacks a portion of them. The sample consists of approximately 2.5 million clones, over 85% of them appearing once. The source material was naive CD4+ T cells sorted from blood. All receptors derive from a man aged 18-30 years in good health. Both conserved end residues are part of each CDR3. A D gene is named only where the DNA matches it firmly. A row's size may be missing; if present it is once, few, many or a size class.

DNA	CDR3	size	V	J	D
TGCGCCAGCAGTGAGAGTGCGGGGGCGGGCGAAAAACTGTTTTTT	CASSESAGAGEKLFF	NA	TRBV10-1	TRBJ1-4	NA
TGTGCCAGCAGTGACGTCGGACAGGGGAGGGAGACCCAGTACTTC	CASSDVGQGRETQYF	once	TRBV25-1	TRBJ2-5	TRBD1
TGTGCCAGCAGCAGATCAGGGGTCTCTGGAAACACCATATATTTT	CASSRSGVSGNTIYF	NA	TRBV7-3	TRBJ1-3	NA
TGCGCCAGCAGATTTGCGGGAGAGGGAGAGACCCAGTACTTC	CASRFAGEGETQYF	once	TRBV5-1	TRBJ2-5	TRBD2
TGCGCCAGCAGCCTCGACTCCGTTGGGGCCAACGTCCTGACTTTC	CASSLDSVGANVLTF	once	TRBV5-1	TRBJ2-6	NA
TGCGCCAGCAGCTGGGGACTAGCGGGGGCGAGCTCCTACGAGCAGTACTTC	CASSWGLAGASSYEQYF	NA	TRBV5-1	TRBJ2-7	TRBD2
TGTGCCAGCTCACCATGGGCACCCCCGAACACTGAAGCTTTCTTT	CASSPWAPPNTEAFF	NA	TRBV18	TRBJ1-1	NA
TGCGCCAGCAGCTTAAAGGGACTAGCGGGAAAGATCTCCTACGAGCAGTACTTC	CASSLKGLAGKISYEQYF	NA	TRBV5-1	TRBJ2-7	TRBD2
TGTGCCAGCAGCCTAGGACTTCAAGAGACCCAGTACTTC	CASSLGLQETQYF	NA	TRBV7-2	TRBJ2-5	NA
TGTGCCAGCAGGCGTACCGGGACTAGCGGAGGGGAGCTGTTTTTT	CASRRTGTSGGELFF	NA	TRBV6-1	TRBJ2-2	TRBD2
TGTGCCAGCAGCTCCCGTGCGGGAGGGTCCTACAATGAGCAGTTCTTC	CASSSRAGGSYNEQFF	NA	TRBV7-2	TRBJ2-1	TRBD2
TGTGCCAGTAGTTCCCTTCGACAGGGAGGGAACTATGGCTACACCTTC	CASSSLRQGGNYGYTF	NA	TRBV19	TRBJ1-2	TRBD1